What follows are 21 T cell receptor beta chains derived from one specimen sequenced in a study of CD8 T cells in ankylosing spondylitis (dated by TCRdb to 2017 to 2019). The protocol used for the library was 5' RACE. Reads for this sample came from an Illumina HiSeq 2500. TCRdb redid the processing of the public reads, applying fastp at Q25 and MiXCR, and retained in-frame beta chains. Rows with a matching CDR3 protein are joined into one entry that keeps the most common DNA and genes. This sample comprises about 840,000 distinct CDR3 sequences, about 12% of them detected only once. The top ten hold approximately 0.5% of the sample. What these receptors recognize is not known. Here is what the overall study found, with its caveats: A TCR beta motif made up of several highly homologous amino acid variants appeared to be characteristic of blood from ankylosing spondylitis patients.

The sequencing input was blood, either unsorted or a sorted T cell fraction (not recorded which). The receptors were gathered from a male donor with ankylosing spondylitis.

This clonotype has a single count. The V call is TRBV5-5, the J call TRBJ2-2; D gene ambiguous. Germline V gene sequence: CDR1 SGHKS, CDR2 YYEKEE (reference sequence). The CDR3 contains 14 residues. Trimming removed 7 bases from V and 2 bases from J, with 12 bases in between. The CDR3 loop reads CASDSEINTGELFF. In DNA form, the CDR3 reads TGTGCCAGCGATTCGGAGATAAACACCGGGGAGCTGTTTTTT.

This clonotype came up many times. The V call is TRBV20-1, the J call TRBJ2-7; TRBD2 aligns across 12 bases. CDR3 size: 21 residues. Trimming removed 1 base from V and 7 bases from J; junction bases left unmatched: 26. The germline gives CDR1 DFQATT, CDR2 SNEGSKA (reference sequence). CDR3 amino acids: CSARGTSGRPITTAIPTEQYF. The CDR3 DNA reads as TGCAGTGCTAGAGGCACTAGCGGGAGGCCAATTACAACCGCAATACCTACTGAGCAGTACTTC.

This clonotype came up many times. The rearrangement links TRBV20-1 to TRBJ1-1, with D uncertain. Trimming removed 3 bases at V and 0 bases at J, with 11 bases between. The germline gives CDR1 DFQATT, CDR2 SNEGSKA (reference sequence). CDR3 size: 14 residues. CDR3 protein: CSARRRTVNTEAFF. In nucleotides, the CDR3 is TGCAGTGCTAGGAGGAGAACTGTGAACACTGAAGCTTTCTTT.

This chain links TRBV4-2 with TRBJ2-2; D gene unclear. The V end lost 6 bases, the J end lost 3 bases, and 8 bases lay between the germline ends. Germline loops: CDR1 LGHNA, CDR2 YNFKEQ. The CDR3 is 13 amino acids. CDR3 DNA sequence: TGTGCCAGCAGTTGGGCCCACACCGGGGAGCTGTTTTTT. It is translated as CASSWAHTGELFF.

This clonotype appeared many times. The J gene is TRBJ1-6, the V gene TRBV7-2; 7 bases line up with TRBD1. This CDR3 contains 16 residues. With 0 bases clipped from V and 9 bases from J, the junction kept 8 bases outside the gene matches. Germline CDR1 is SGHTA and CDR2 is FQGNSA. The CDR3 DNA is TGTGCCAGCAGCTTAGCGAGGGGAGGGGGCGCTTCACCCCTCCACTTT. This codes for CASSLARGGGASPLHF.

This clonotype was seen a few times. The CDR3: CASSSTKNRDTNTEAFF. In DNA, the CDR3 is TGTGCCAGCAGCTCGACGAAGAACAGGGATACGAACACTGAAGCTTTCTTT. The rearrangement uses TRBV5-5 and TRBJ1-1, with D perhaps TRBD1 (6 bases). The CDR3 has 17 residues. In germline, CDR1 is SGHKS, CDR2 YYEKEE (reference sequence). The V and J ends lost 3 bases and 1 base respectively, with 19 bases between them.

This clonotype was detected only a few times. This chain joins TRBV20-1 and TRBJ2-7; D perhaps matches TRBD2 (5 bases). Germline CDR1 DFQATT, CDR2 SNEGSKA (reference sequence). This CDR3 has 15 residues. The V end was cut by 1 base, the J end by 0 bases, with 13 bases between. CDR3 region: CSARAGGSYSYEQYF. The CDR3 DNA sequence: TGCAGTGCTAGAGCAGGCGGGTCCTACTCCTACGAGCAGTACTTC.

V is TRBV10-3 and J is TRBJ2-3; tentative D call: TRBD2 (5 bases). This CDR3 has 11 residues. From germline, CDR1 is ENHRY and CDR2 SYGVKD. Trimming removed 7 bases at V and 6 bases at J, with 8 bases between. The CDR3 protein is CAITRADTQYF. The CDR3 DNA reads TGTGCCATCACGCGGGCGGATACGCAGTATTTT.

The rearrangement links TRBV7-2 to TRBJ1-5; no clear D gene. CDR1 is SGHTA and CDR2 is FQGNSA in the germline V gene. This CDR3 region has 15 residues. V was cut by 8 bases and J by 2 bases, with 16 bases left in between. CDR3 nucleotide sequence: TGTGCCAGCTCCCCAGTAGGAGACGGCAATCAGCCCCAGCATTTT. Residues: CASSPVGDGNQPQHF.

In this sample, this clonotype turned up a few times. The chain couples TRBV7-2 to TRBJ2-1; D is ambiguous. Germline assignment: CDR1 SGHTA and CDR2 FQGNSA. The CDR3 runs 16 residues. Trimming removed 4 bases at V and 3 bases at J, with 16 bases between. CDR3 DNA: TGTGCCAGCAGCTCCCTGAAGGGAAAAGGCTACAATGAGCAGTTCTTC. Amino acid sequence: CASSSLKGKGYNEQFF.

The CDR3 nucleotides read TGCAGTGCAGGCGAGGGTGGCACTGAAGCTTTCTTT. It translates to CSAGEGGTEAFF. The rearrangement links TRBV20-1 to TRBJ1-1; D remains unclear. This CDR3 is built from 12 residues. Between the trimmed V and J ends, which lost 6 bases and 4 bases, there was a span of 12 bases. The germline gives CDR1 DFQATT, CDR2 SNEGSKA (reference sequence).

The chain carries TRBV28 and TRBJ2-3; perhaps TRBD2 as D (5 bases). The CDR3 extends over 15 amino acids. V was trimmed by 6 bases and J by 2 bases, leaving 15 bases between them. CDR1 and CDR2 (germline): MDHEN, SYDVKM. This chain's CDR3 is CASRSSGLHTDTQYF. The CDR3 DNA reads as TGTGCCAGCAGGTCCAGCGGTCTCCACACAGATACGCAGTATTTT.

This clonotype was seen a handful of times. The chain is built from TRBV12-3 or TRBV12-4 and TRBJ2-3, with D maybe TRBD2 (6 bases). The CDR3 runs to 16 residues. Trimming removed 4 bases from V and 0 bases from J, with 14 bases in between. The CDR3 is CASSSGRDWSTDTQYF. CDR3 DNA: TGTGCCAGCAGTTCCGGGCGGGATTGGAGCACAGATACGCAGTATTTT.

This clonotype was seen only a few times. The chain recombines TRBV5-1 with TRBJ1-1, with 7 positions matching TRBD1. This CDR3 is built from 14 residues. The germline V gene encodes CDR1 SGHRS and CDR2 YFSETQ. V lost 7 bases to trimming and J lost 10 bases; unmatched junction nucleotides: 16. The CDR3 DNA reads TGCGCCAGCGCCCCGGACAGGACTACCCAAGGAGCTTTCTTT. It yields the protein CASAPDRTTQGAFF.

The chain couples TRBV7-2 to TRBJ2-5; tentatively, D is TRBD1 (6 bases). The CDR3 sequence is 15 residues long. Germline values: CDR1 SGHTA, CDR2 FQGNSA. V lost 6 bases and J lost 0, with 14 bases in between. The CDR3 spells CASRLQGWYQETQYF. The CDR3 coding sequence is TGTGCCAGCAGGCTACAGGGTTGGTACCAAGAGACCCAGTACTTC.

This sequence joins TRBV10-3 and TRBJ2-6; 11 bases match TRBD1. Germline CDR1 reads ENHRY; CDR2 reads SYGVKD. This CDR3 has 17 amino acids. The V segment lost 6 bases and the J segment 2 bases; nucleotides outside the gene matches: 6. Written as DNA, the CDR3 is TGTGCCATCAGCTCGGGACAGGGGGTGACTGGGGCCAACGTCCTGACTTTC. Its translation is CAISSGQGVTGANVLTF.

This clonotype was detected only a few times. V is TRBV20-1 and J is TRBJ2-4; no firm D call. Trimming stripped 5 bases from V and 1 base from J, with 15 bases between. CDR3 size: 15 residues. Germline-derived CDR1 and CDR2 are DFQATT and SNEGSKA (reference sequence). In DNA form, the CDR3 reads TGCAGTGCTCCCCCTATACAGTTGGCCAAAAACATTCAGTACTTC. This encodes CSAPPIQLAKNIQYF.

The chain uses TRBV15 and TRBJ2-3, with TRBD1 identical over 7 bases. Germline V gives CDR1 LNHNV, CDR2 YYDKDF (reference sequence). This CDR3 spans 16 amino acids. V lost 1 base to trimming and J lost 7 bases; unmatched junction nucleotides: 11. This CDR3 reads CATSRVLTGTVNTQYF. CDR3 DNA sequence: TGTGCCACCAGCAGAGTGTTAACCGGGACAGTAAATACGCAGTATTTT.

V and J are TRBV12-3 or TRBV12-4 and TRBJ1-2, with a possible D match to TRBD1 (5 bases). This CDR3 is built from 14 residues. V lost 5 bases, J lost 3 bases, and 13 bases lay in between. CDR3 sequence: CASSQTTAHYGYTF. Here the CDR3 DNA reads TGTGCCAGCAGTCAGACGACAGCCCACTATGGCTACACCTTC.

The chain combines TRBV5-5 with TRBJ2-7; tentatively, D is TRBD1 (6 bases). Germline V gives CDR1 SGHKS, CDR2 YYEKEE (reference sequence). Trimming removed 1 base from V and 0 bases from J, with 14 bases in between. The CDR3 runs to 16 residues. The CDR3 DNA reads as TGTGCCAGCAGCTTGATGACAGGCTTAGTCTCCTACGAGCAGTACTTC. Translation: CASSLMTGLVSYEQYF.

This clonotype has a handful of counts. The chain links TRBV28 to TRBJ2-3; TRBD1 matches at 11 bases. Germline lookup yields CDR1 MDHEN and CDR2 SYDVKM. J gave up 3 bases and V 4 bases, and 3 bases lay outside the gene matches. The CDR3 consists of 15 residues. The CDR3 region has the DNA TGTGCCAGCAGTTCACGGGACAGGGGGACAGATACGCAGTATTTT. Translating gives CASSSRDRGTDTQYF.